This TCR beta chain was identified during a study of blood T cell repertoires in COVID-19. Study background: Acute-phase and convalescent COVID-19 samples originated in the United States, Italy and Spain. PBMCs, B-cell-depleted T cells, or T cells provided the cDNA or gDNA that made up the material.

Under the authors' procedure: Reference gene primers were amplified, and this amplification served to estimate nucleated cell counts. Here immunoSEQ multiplex PCR was the method, and the copy in TCRdb shows in-frame clones only, minus some. Clonal size and the V and J genes are those of that table, whereas D and trimming came from the DNA. Counted here are under 100,000 clones, 81% occurring once; the ten biggest clones make up 10% to 15%. Trimming removed 6 bases from V and 7 bases from J, with 16 bases in between. Germline values: CDR1 SGDLS, CDR2 YYNGEE. This CDR3 is 14 amino acids long. Sequencing used peripheral blood. The chain recombines TRBV9 with TRBJ1-4; D gene uncertain. The TCR sequence derives from a human donor in a cohort sampled during active COVID-19. The CDR3 region is CASNADGGSEKLFF. The CDR3 nucleotides are TGTGCCAGCAACGCGGACGGAGGGAGTGAAAAACTGTTTTTT.